This T cell receptor (beta chain) is from a study of Ad26.COV2.S vaccination and SARS-CoV-2 variants. Study background: Donor was assigned to the Ad26.COV2.S arm of trial COV1001.

Notes on the study in general: Possibly, TCR breadth and depth analyses underestimated total T cell responses. Reports say spike-specific CD8+ and CD4+ T cell responses covered substantial breadth after vaccination.

Remarks on this clone: The antigen is undetermined.

The sample's treatment: 15 to 20 received Ad26.COV2.S at low or high dose, single or two shots; about 5 received placebo; per-sample allocation not given. Repertoires come from day 63 after the first vaccine or placebo injection. Here immunoSEQ multiplex PCR was the method, and the copy in TCRdb shows in-frame clones only, minus some. Here the sample spans about 480,000 clones, 87% being singletons. Material: peripheral blood, obtained in a trial of Ad26.COV2.S vaccine versus placebo. The clonotype comes from a person between 18 and 65 years old who received the Ad26.COV2.S COVID-19 vaccine or a placebo.

In DNA form, the CDR3 reads TGTGCCAGCAGCTCCAGGAGCCTAGGTTTAGCCGGGGAGCTGTTTTTT. This sequence encodes CASSSRSLGLAGELFF. This chain links TRBV11-2 with TRBJ2-2; D gene unclear. The V gene lost 4 bases and the J gene lost 6 bases, with 18 bases spanning the gap. Germline CDR1 is SGHAT and CDR2 is FQNNGV. The CDR3 extends over 16 amino acids. The whole variable domain, filled in from reference TRBV11-2 and TRBJ2-2, reads EAGVAQSPRYKIIEKRQSVAFWCNPISGHATLYWYQQILGQGPKLLIQFQNNGVVDDSQLPKDRFSAERLKGVDSTLKIQPAKLEDSAVYLCASSSRSLGLAGELFFGEGSRLTVL.